The following is a T cell receptor (beta chain) sequence with its context. The V gene lost 4 bases and the J gene lost 10 bases, with 14 bases spanning the gap. The CDR3 spans 13 residues. The RNA input was about 0.5 to 1 ug, and it was reverse transcribed with random hexamers. TCRdb redid the calling of the immunoSEQ multiplex PCR reads with MiXCR, one entry per CDR3 protein. The sample includes approximately 65,000 distinct CDR3 sequences, around 94% of them seen just once. This record comes from a study of CD8 T cells in Susac syndrome. The CD8+ and CD4+ T cells were negatively isolated, with the TEMRA cells enriched by FACS.

The sequenced material came from CD8+ T cells from PBMCs. This receptor was identified in a human donor in good health. V is TRBV12-3 or TRBV12-4 and J is TRBJ2-4; the D gene is possibly TRBD2 (6 bases). The CDR3 sequence: CASSSGLALIQYF. CDR3 DNA: TGTGCCAGCAGTTCGGGACTGGCGCTAATTCAGTACTTC.